This T cell receptor (beta chain) appears in the sequencing data of a study of Tregs in tolerant kidney transplant recipients. Notes on the study in general: Tregs expanded with activated donor B cells seemed most donor-specific. Few patients were studied, so findings need validation in larger groups.

Worth noting for this clone: Its antigen remains unidentified.

Germline CDR1 reads LNHNV; CDR2 reads YYDKDF (reference sequence). The CDR3 has 19 residues. V lost 0 bases to trimming and J lost 0 bases, with 15 bases between them. Here immunoSEQ multiplex PCR was the method, and the copy in TCRdb shows in-frame clones only, minus some. This sample carries 200,000 to 300,000 clones, approximately 84% of them seen once, and the ten largest clones take around 0.68%. This TCR was recovered from a human donor in good health. What was sequenced was CD4+ T cells from blood. The rearrangement links TRBV15 to TRBJ2-6, with D hard to call. The DNA for the CDR3 is TGTGCCACCAGCAGAGATGACATCTTTGGGGACTCTGGGGCCAACGTCCTGACTTTC. Its translation: CATSRDDIFGDSGANVLTF. The variable domain in full, completed from reference TRBV15 and TRBJ2-6, reads DAMVIQNPRYQVTQFGKPVTLSCSQTLNHNVMYWYQQKSSQAPKLLFHYYDKDFNNEADTPDNFQSRRPNTSFCFLDIRSPGLGDTAMYLCATSRDDIFGDSGANVLTFGAGSRLTVL.